A single sample gave rise to the 8 T cell receptor beta chains below, sequenced in a study of blood T cell repertoires in COVID-19. The protocol was immunoSEQ multiplex PCR, while the TCRdb copy is restricted to in-frame clones and leaves out a portion. The sample includes about 130,000 clones, more than 70% of them seen just once. Sequenced sample: peripheral blood. Receptors were obtained from a human donor in a cohort sampled during active COVID-19.

The V call is TRBV12-5, the J call TRBJ1-5, with D perhaps TRBD1 (5 bases). CDR1 and CDR2 (germline): LGHNT, FRNRAP. The CDR3 totals 13 residues. The V and J ends lost 7 bases and 4 bases respectively, with 11 bases between them. CDR3 bases: TGTGCTAGTGCTTGGGAGGGGAATCAGCCCCAGCATTTT. Translated, it gives CASAWEGNQPQHF.

The chain recombines TRBV5-8 with TRBJ1-1, with D tentatively TRBD1 (5 bases). The CDR3 covers 15 residues. Germline V gives CDR1 SGHTS, CDR2 YDEGEE. V gave up 4 bases and J gave up 3 bases, with 16 bases separating them. CDR3: CASSGGIRGYTEAFF. The CDR3 nucleotides read TGTGCCAGCAGCGGTGGAATTCGGGGGTACACTGAAGCTTTCTTT.

The CDR3: CASSRGGYETQYF. CDR3 coding DNA: TGTGCCAGTAGCCGTGGGGGCTACGAGACCCAGTACTTC. This chain links TRBV19 with TRBJ2-5; D might be TRBD1 (6 bases). Germline CDR1 LNHDA, CDR2 SQIVND (reference sequence). Between the trimmed V and J ends, which lost 6 bases and 5 bases, there was a span of 13 bases. The CDR3 is 13 residues long.

The chain combines TRBV6-5 with TRBJ2-3, with 10 positions matching TRBD2. There are 15 residues in the CDR3. Germline CDR1 and CDR2: MNHEY and SVGAGI. The ends lost 2 bases at V and 6 bases at J; junction bases unmatched: 5. The CDR3 bases are TGTGCCAGCAGTTACCTAGCGGGGGCAATGGATACGCAGTATTTT. The encoded protein is CASSYLAGAMDTQYF.

The chain links TRBV15 to TRBJ2-3; 9 bases line up with TRBD1. J lost 5 bases, V lost 7 bases, and 10 bases had no gene match. CDR3 length: 15 amino acids. Germline V lookup: CDR1 LNHNV, CDR2 YYDKDF (reference sequence). The CDR3 region has the DNA TGTGCCACCATGGAGGACAGGGGAAGGGTAGATACGCAGTATTTT. Amino acids: CATMEDRGRVDTQYF.

V gene TRBV6-2 or TRBV6-3 combines with J gene TRBJ2-2; TRBD1 is a possible D gene (6 bases). This CDR3 has 16 amino acids. Trimming took off 0 bases at V and 13 bases at J, with 21 bases between the two ends. The germline CDR1 and CDR2 sequences are MNHEY and SVGEGT. CDR3 DNA sequence: TGTGCCAGCAGTTACTCGTTCGGGGCAGGGGCGCGCTGGCTGTTTTTT. It yields the protein CASSYSFGAGARWLFF.

This clone was seen just once. V usage is TRBV5-1 and J usage is TRBJ2-1; the match to TRBD1 covers 8 bases. The length of the CDR3 is 15 residues. Trimming cost V 0 bases and J 7 bases; bases outside gene matches: 6. The germline V gene encodes CDR1 SGHRS and CDR2 YFSETQ. The CDR3 sequence: CASSLGQGAGNEQFF. The CDR3 region has the DNA TGCGCCAGCAGCTTGGGGCAGGGGGCGGGTAATGAGCAGTTCTTC.

The chain is built from TRBV6-1 and TRBJ2-7, with D perhaps matching TRBD2 (5 bases). The CDR3 runs to 14 residues. CDR1 is MNHNS and CDR2 is SASEGT in the germline V gene. V gave up 1 base and J gave up 4 bases, with 11 bases separating them. Written as DNA, the CDR3 is TGTGCCAGCAGTGAAGGAGGGTTCAAGTACGAGCAGTACTTC. As protein: CASSEGGFKYEQYF.